Shown below are 14 T cell receptor beta chains from a single sample sequenced in a study of OX40 agonist ivuxolimab in advanced cancers. Using immunoSEQ multiplex PCR, the repertoire was profiled, and TCRdb retains in-frame clones only, with some absent. The sample lists around 150,000 clones, 90% to 95% seen once, with more than 0.8% in the top ten. The sequencing used CD4+ or CD8+ T cells sorted from blood, collected in a trial of the OX40 agonist ivuxolimab. These receptors were taken from an adult with an advanced solid tumor such as melanoma, head and neck, liver or kidney cancer.

Of note for this clone: At one boundary the junction diverges from the germline segment, which might be a read error. The chain has TRBV7-7 and TRBJ2-7; 14 bases align to TRBD2. The CDR3 runs 15 residues. Germline V gene sequence: CDR1 SSHAT, CDR2 FNYEAQ (reference sequence). CDR3 sequence: CASSLQGLAGEEQYF. The CDR3 DNA follows: TGTGCTAGCAGCTTACAGGGACTAGCGGGAGAAGAGCAGTACTTC.

This chain joins TRBV6-5 and TRBJ2-5; perhaps TRBD2 as D (5 bases). Germline loops: CDR1 MNHEY, CDR2 SVGAGI. The V end was cut by 6 bases, the J end by 4 bases, with 12 bases between. This CDR3 region has 13 residues. The DNA of the CDR3 is TGTGCCAGCAGGACGCACCGGGGAGAGACCCAGTACTTC. It yields the protein CASRTHRGETQYF.

The chain links TRBV19 to TRBJ2-3; D possibly corresponds to TRBD1 (6 bases). Germline V gene data show CDR1 as LNHDA and CDR2 as SQIVND (reference sequence). Trimming removed 5 bases from V and 5 bases from J, with 17 bases in between. The CDR3 length is 15 residues. The CDR3 DNA follows: TGTGCCAGTAGTCTGGGGACAATACGAGGAGATACGCAGTATTTT. It translates to CASSLGTIRGDTQYF.

The chain has TRBV4-3 and TRBJ1-1; weak D call: TRBD1 (5 bases). The CDR3 extends over 16 amino acids. V lost 4 bases to trimming and J lost 0 bases, with 15 bases between them. CDR1 and CDR2 (germline): LGHNA, YSLEER. The CDR3 spells CASSPYLGVMNTEAFF. CDR3 DNA: TGCGCCAGCAGCCCCTATTTAGGGGTCATGAACACTGAAGCTTTCTTT.

The chain links TRBV11-2 to TRBJ2-7, with 8 bases lining up with TRBD1. Germline assignment: CDR1 SGHAT and CDR2 FQNNGV. J was trimmed by 2 bases and V by 5 bases; bases with no gene match: 11. The CDR3 totals 16 residues. CDR3 sequence reads: CASSPLWGQVAYEQYF. CDR3 bases: TGTGCCAGCAGCCCACTTTGGGGACAGGTTGCCTACGAGCAGTACTTC. The complete variable domain, with remaining parts taken from reference TRBV11-2 and TRBJ2-7, reads EAGVAQSPRYKIIEKRQSVAFWCNPISGHATLYWYQQILGQGPKLLIQFQNNGVVDDSQLPKDRFSAERLKGVDSTLKIQPAKLEDSAVYLCASSPLWGQVAYEQYFGPGTRLTVT.

The chain links TRBV6-1 to TRBJ1-1, with 8 nucleotides matching TRBD1. Germline CDR1 MNHNS, CDR2 SASEGT. The CDR3 is 14 residues long. With 5 bases clipped from V and 3 bases from J, the junction kept 5 bases outside the gene matches. CDR3 loop: CASSLQGGDTEAFF. The CDR3 nucleotides read TGTGCCAGCAGTTTACAGGGGGGTGACACTGAAGCTTTCTTT.

The rearrangement joins TRBV9 to TRBJ1-1, with 7 bases lining up with TRBD1. This CDR3 region has 14 residues. Germline-derived CDR1 and CDR2 are SGDLS and YYNGEE. Unmatched junction bases numbered 2, after V lost 0 bases and J lost 3 bases. The DNA of the CDR3 is TGTGCCAGCAGCGTAGAGAGGGGGCACACTGAAGCTTTCTTT. Translating it yields CASSVERGHTEAFF.

The chain recombines TRBV10-1 with TRBJ2-3, with a tentative D call TRBD2 (5 bases). Trimming took 4 bases from V and 2 from J, leaving 10 bases between them. Germline CDR1 WNHNN, CDR2 SYGVQD (reference sequence). CDR3 length: 14 amino acids. The CDR3 DNA reads as TGCGCCAGCAGTGCTCGGGGAACCACAGATACGCAGTATTTT. Translation gives CASSARGTTDTQYF.

The chain links TRBV19 to TRBJ1-5, with D perhaps TRBD1 (5 bases). Per the germline V gene, CDR1 is LNHDA and CDR2 is SQIVND (reference sequence). V was pared by 5 bases and J by 0 bases, with 11 bases between. This CDR3 has 15 residues. The DNA of the CDR3 is TGTGCCAGTAGTCCGCGACAGCGTAGCAATCAGCCCCAGCATTTT. It codes for CASSPRQRSNQPQHF.

This chain connects TRBV7-2 to TRBJ1-1, with no clear D. V lost 6 bases and J lost 3, with 11 bases in between. The CDR3 totals 13 residues. CDR1 and CDR2 (germline): SGHTA, FQGNSA. CDR3 residues: CASSAHGDTEAFF. In DNA, the CDR3 is TGTGCCAGCAGTGCCCACGGGGACACTGAAGCTTTCTTT. The full variable domain, rest sourced from reference TRBV7-2 and TRBJ1-1, is GAGVSQSPSNKVTEKGKDVELRCDPISGHTALYWYRQSLGQGLEFLIYFQGNSAPDKSGLPSDRFSAERTGGSVSTLTIQRTQQEDSAVYLCASSAHGDTEAFFGQGTRLTVV.

This clone was observed a single time. The chain joins TRBV6-1 to TRBJ1-1; D might be TRBD1 (5 bases). This CDR3 comprises 15 residues. With 6 bases removed from V and 5 bases from J, the gap between germline ends came to 19 bases. Germline V gene data show CDR1 as MNHNS and CDR2 as SASEGT. The CDR3 sequence is CASSGVAAGRTEAFF. The CDR3 DNA follows: TGTGCCAGCAGCGGTGTAGCGGCAGGGCGGACTGAAGCTTTCTTT.

The chain joins TRBV7-2 to TRBJ1-2; D unresolved. V was trimmed by 2 bases and J by 0 bases, leaving 7 bases between them. The CDR3 spans 14 residues. Germline V lookup: CDR1 SGHTA, CDR2 FQGNSA. CDR3 DNA sequence: TGTGCCAGCAGCTTACATAGCTCTAACTATGGCTACACCTTC. It encodes CASSLHSSNYGYTF.

The chain has TRBV7-2 and TRBJ2-5; the match to TRBD2 covers 11 bases. The CDR3 sequence is 17 residues long. The V gene's germline CDR1 is SGHTA and CDR2 FQGNSA. Trimming at V came to 3 bases and at J to 4 bases, leaving 10 bases not matched to a gene. CDR3 sequence reads: CASSFQSSGGAGETQYF. Here the CDR3 DNA reads TGTGCCAGCAGCTTTCAGAGTAGCGGGGGGGCAGGAGAGACCCAGTACTTC.

The chain couples TRBV6-5 to TRBJ2-7, with D possibly being TRBD1 or TRBD2 (5 bases each). V was pared by 7 bases and J by 0 bases, with 13 bases between. CDR3 length: 14 amino acids. Germline values: CDR1 MNHEY, CDR2 SVGAGI. CDR3 nucleotides: TGTGCCAGCACTCTGGGACGTAGCTCCTACGAGCAGTACTTC. Translation gives CASTLGRSSYEQYF.